This T cell receptor beta chain was captured in a study of blood T cells in healthy people across ages. Study observations and caveats: Diversity was estimated from one million T cells, and these estimates were considered underestimates.

Germline V CDR1 and CDR2: DFQATT, SNEGSKA (reference sequence). V dropped 0 bases and J dropped 4 bases, with 12 bases sitting between them. This CDR3 has 15 residues. In the case of this clonotype: Antigen: not known.

The authors ran a second PCR of roughly 7 to 11 cycles using a sample-barcoded 5' primer and a J-beta primer mix. TCRdb independently ran MiXCR on the 5' RACE reads; one entry per CDR3 protein. The sample consists of approximately 1,100,000 distinct CDR3 sequences, 35% to 55% of them appearing once. The chain is built from TRBV20-1 and TRBJ1-4; perhaps TRBD1 as D (6 bases). The specimen sequenced was blood. This TCR was sampled from a woman aged 55-69 years in good health. Here the CDR3 reads CSARDLRDINEKLFF. In DNA, the CDR3 is TGCAGTGCTAGAGATCTCCGGGACATTAATGAAAAACTGTTTTTT.